This TCR beta chain derives from a study of neurological immune-mediated disorders. A 10-nucleotide random UMI tagged transcripts in template-switch 5'RACE cDNA synthesis. TCRdb passed the 5' RACE reads through MiXCR, listing each CDR3 protein once. The sample contains 35,000 to 40,000 distinct CDR3 sequences, 7% to 8% of which appear only once. Study-level points and caveats: Whereas HTLV-1-associated myelopathy showed the most TCR clonal expansion, multiple sclerosis showed the least, with levels below those of healthy controls.

V gave up 3 bases and J gave up 4 bases, with 7 bases separating them. The CDR3 contains 11 residues. Germline CDR1 reads DFQATT; CDR2 reads SNEGSKA (reference sequence). This clonotype was detected ten times or more. What it binds is not known. The rearrangement uses TRBV20-1 and TRBJ2-7; D gene uncertain. The TCR was taken from a woman in her forties in good health. The sample consisted of PBMCs. CDR3 protein: CSARLEYEQYF. CDR3 bases: TGCAGTGCTAGGTTAGAGTACGAGCAGTACTTC.